This TCR beta chain was sequenced during a study of cytomegalovirus exposure and HLA in healthy donors. On this clone itself: No antigen is known for it.

The primer mix had 60 Vbeta and 13 Jbeta primers. Sequencing used immunoSEQ multiplex PCR; TCRdb keeps in-frame clones, though not all of them. This repertoire shows under 200,000 clones, 79% found once; its top ten account for roughly 0.76%. V was clipped by 3 bases and J by 6 bases; unmatched bases: 3. This CDR3 region has 14 residues. Looked up from germline, CDR1 is SGHTA and CDR2 is FQGNSA. Study-wide results and caveats: With DRB1 most and HLA-C fewest, TCR association rates differed between HLA loci in a later analysis.

The receptor was isolated from a woman aged 40-49 years in good health and CMV-seronegative. The chain combines TRBV7-2 with TRBJ2-2, with 8 positions matching TRBD1. Sequencing input: PBMCs. CDR3 nucleotides: TGTGCCAGCAGCTTTAAGACAGGGGCCGGGGAGCTGTTTTTT. Its translation is CASSFKTGAGELFF. The full variable domain, with the rest looked up from reference TRBV7-2 and TRBJ2-2, is GAGVSQSPSNKVTEKGKDVELRCDPISGHTALYWYRQSLGQGLEFLIYFQGNSAPDKSGLPSDRFSAERTGGSVSTLTIQRTQQEDSAVYLCASSFKTGAGELFFGEGSRLTVL.